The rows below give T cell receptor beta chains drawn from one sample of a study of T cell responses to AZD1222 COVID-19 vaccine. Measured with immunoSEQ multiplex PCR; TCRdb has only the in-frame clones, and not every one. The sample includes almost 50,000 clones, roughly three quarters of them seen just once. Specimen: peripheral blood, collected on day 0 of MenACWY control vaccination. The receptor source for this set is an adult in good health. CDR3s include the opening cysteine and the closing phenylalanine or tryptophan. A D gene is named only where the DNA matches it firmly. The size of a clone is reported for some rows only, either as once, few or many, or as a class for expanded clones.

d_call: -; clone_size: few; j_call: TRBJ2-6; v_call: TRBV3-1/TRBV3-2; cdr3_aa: CASSHSRGTDFNVLTF; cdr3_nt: TGTGCCAGCAGCCACTCCCGAGGAACGGATTTCAACGTCCTGACTTTC
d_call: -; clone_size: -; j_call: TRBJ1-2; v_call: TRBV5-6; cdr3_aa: CASSSRVNYGYTF; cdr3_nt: TGTGCCAGCAGCTCGCGAGTAAACTATGGCTACACCTTC
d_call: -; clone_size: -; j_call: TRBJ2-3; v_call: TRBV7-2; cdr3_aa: CASSQMGDTQYF; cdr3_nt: TGTGCCAGCAGCCAAATGGGGGATACGCAGTATTTT
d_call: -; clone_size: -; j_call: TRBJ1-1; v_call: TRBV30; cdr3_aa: CAWSKRTVEAFF; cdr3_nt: TGTGCCTGGAGTAAGAGGACAGTTGAAGCTTTCTTT
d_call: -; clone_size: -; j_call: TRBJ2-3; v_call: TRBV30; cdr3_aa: CAWNFRRTHKGGTQYF; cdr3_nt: TGTGCCTGGAATTTTCGGCGGACGCACAAAGGCGGTACGCAGTATTTT
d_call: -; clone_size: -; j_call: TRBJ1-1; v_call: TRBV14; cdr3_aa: CASSQEGAMWTEAFF; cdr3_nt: TGTGCCAGCAGCCAAGAAGGGGCGATGTGGACTGAAGCTTTCTTT
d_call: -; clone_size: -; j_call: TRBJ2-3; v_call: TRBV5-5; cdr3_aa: CASIPGGGADTQYF; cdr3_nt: TGTGCCAGCATCCCCGGCGGGGGCGCAGATACGCAGTATTTT
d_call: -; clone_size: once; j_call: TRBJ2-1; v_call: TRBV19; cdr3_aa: CASSKSGWDEQFF; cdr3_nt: TGTGCCAGTAGTAAGAGCGGGTGGGATGAGCAGTTCTTC
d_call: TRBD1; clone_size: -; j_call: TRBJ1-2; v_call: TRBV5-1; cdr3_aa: CASSLGQGPYGYTF; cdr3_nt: TGCGCCAGCAGCTTGGGACAGGGGCCCTATGGCTACACCTTC
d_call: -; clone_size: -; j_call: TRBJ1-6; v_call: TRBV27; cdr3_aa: CASSPDLSSYNSPLHF; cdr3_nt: TGTGCCAGCAGCCCTGATTTGAGCTCCTATAATTCACCCCTCCACTTT
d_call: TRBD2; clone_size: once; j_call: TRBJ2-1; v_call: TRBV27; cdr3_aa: CASSLWSVSGSSYNEQFF; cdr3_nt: TGTGCCAGCAGTTTATGGTCAGTTAGCGGGAGCTCCTACAATGAGCAGTTCTTC
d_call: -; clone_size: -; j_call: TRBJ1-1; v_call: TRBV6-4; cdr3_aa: CASRQLGGNTEAFF; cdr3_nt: TGTGCCAGCAGGCAACTAGGGGGGAACACTGAAGCTTTCTTT
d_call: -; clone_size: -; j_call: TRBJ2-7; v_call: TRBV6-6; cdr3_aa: CASSTSSESSYEQYF; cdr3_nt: TGTGCCAGCAGCACCAGCTCGGAGTCCTCCTACGAGCAGTACTTC
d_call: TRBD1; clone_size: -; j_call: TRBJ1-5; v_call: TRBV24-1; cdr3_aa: CATSARDRPGQPQHF; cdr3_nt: TGTGCCACCAGTGCTAGGGACAGGCCGGGTCAGCCCCAGCATTTT
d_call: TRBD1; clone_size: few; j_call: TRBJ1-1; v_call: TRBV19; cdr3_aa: CASSIKGQGAWNTEAFF; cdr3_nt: TGTGCCAGTAGTATAAAGGGACAGGGGGCTTGGAACACTGAAGCTTTCTTT
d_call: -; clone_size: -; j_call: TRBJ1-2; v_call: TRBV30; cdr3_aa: CAWSVWDYGYTF; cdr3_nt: TGTGCCTGGAGTGTTTGGGACTATGGCTACACCTTC
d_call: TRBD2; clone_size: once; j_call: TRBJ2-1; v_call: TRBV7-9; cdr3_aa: CASSALRLAGGWNNEQFF; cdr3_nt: TGTGCCAGCAGCGCACTGCGACTAGCGGGAGGGTGGAACAATGAGCAGTTCTTC
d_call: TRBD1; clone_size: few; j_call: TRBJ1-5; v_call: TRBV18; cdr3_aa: CASSLGQGGQPQHF; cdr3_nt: TGTGCCAGCTCACTAGGACAGGGCGGTCAGCCCCAGCATTTT
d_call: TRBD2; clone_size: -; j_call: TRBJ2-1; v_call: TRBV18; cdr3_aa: CASSPPGTSGSRKQFF; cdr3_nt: TGTGCCAGCTCACCCCCCGGGACTAGCGGGTCTCGGAAGCAGTTCTTC
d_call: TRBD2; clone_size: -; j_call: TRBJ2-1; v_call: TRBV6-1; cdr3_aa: CASSEAAWTRNNEQFF; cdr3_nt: TGTGCCAGCAGTGAAGCTGCTTGGACTAGGAACAATGAGCAGTTCTTC
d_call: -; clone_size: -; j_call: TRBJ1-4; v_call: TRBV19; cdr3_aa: CASSPLSNRVKSRGLFF; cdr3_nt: TGTGCCAGTAGTCCTCTTTCCAACAGGGTAAAAAGTAGAGGACTGTTTTTT
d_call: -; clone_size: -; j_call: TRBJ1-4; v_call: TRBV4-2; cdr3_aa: CASSHTDQTEKLFF; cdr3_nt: TGTGCCAGCAGCCATACGGACCAGACAGAAAAACTGTTTTTT
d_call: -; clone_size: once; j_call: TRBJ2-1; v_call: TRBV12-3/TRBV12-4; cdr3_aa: CASSRGLPNEQFF; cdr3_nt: TGTGCCAGCAGTCGCGGGCTCCCCAATGAGCAGTTCTTC
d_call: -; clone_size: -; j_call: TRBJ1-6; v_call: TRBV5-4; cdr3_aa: CASSPENSPLHF; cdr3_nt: TGTGCCAGCAGCCCGGAGAATTCACCCCTCCACTTT
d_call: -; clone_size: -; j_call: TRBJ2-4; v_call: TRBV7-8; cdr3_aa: CASSLSGRDIQYF; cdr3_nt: TGTGCCAGCAGCTTATCGGGAAGGGACATTCAGTACTTC
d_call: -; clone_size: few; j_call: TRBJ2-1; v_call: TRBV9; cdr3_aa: CASSVGWSSVEQFF; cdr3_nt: TGTGCCAGCAGCGTGGGTTGGAGTTCGGTAGAGCAGTTCTTC
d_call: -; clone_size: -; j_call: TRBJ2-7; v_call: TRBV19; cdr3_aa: CASSSRSEQYF; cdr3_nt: TGTGCCAGTAGTAGCCGGAGCGAGCAGTACTTC
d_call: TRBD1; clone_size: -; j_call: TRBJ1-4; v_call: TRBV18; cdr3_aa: CASSGTGAEKLFF; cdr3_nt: TGTGCCAGCTCCGGGACAGGGGCCGAAAAACTGTTTTTT
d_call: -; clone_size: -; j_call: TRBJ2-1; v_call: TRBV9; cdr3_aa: CASSPGTNYNEQFF; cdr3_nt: TGTGCCAGCAGCCCCGGGACCAACTACAATGAGCAGTTCTTC
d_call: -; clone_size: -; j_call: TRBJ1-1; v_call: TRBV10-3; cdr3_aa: CAISDGGVVAFF; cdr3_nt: TGTGCCATCAGTGACGGAGGGGTCGTAGCTTTCTTT
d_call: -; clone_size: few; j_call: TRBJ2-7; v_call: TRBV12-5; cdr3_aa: CASGPTVYEQYF; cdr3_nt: TGTGCTAGTGGCCCCACTGTCTACGAGCAGTACTTC
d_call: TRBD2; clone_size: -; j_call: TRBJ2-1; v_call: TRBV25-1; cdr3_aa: CASSGSGGPKSSYNEQFF; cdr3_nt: TGTGCCAGCAGTGGTAGCGGGGGTCCCAAGAGCTCCTACAATGAGCAGTTCTTC
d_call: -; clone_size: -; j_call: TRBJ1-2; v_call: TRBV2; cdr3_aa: CASRPSTRTWRGGYTF; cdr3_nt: TGTGCCAGCAGGCCATCTACCCGGACCTGGCGGGGCGGCTACACCTTC
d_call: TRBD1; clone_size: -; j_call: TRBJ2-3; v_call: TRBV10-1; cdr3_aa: CASRSTGGDTQYF; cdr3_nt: TGCGCCAGCAGATCCACAGGGGGAGATACGCAGTATTTT
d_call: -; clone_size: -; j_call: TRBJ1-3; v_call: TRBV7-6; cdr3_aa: CASSLSRFGNTIYF; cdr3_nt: TGTGCCAGCAGCCTCTCCCGGTTCGGAAACACCATATATTTT
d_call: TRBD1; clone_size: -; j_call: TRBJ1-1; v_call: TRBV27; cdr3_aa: CASSSARGHYNTEAFF; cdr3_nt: TGTGCCAGCAGTTCCGCCAGGGGGCACTACAACACTGAAGCTTTCTTT
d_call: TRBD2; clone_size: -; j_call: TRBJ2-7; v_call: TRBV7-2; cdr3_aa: CASSPTSGSYEQYF; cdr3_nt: TGTGCCAGCAGCCCAACTAGCGGTTCCTACGAGCAGTACTTC
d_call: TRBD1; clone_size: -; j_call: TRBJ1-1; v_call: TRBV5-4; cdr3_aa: CASRGGDRGITEAFF; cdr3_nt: TGTGCCAGCAGGGGTGGGGACAGGGGTATCACTGAAGCTTTCTTT
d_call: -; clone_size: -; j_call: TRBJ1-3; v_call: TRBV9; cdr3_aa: CASSVESSGNTIYF; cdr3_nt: TGTGCCAGCAGCGTGGAAAGCTCTGGAAACACCATATATTTT
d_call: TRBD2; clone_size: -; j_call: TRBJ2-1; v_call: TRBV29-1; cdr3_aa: CSVESRRGGQKNEQFF; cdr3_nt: TGCAGCGTTGAAAGTCGTCGGGGGGGCCAGAAAAATGAGCAGTTCTTC
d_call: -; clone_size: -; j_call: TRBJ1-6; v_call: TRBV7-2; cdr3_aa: CASSPGPGRRAPLNSPLHF; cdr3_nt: TGTGCCAGCAGCCCAGGACCGGGACGGAGGGCCCCCTTAAATTCACCCCTCCACTTT
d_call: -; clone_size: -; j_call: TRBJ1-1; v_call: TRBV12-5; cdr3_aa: CASGIRGTEAFF; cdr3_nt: TGTGCTAGTGGTATCAGGGGTACTGAAGCTTTCTTT
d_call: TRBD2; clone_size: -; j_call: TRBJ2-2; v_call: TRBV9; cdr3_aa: CASSVSHSGRELFF; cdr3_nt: TGTGCCAGCAGCGTATCCCATAGCGGGAGGGAGCTGTTTTTT
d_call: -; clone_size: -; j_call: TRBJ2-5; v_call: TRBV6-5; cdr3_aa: CASGGAGRETQYF; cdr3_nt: TGTGCCAGTGGTGGGGCAGGCAGAGAGACCCAGTACTTC
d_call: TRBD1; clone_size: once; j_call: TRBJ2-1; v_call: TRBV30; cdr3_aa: CAWTLGQGAHNEQFF; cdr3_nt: TGTGCCTGGACCCTCGGACAGGGGGCCCACAATGAGCAGTTCTTC
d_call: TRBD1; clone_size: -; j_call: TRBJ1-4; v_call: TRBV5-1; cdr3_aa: CASSLGDRGNEKLFF; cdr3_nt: TGCGCCAGCAGCTTGGGGGACAGGGGGAATGAAAAACTGTTTTTT
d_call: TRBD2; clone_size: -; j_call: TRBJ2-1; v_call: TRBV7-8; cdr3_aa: CASSMPSGHEQFF; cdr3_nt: TGTGCCAGCAGCATGCCTAGCGGGCATGAGCAGTTCTTC
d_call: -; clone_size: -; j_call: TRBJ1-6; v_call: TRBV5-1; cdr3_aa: CASTPGGNSPLHF; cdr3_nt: TGCGCCAGCACCCCGGGGGGAAATTCACCCCTCCACTTT